Below, one T cell receptor beta chain is given with its context. What it recognizes is unknown. The V gene's germline CDR1 is LNHDA and CDR2 SQIVND (reference sequence). CDR3 length equals 14 residues. V lost 10 bases to trimming and J lost 5 bases; unmatched junction nucleotides: 12. The data derive from a study of cytomegalovirus exposure and HLA in healthy donors. Amplification used 60 Vbeta primers and 13 Jbeta primers. Repertoires were generated with immunoSEQ multiplex PCR, while TCRdb's copy carries only in-frame clones and drops some. The profile shows approximately 280,000 clones, 70% to 90% of them singletons. Whole-study results and caveats: Overall, some 160 TCR beta chains were annotated as cytomegalovirus-associated. Compared with the roughly 730-donor mean, an Asian-associated ancestry cluster reportedly had fewer N-insertions, according to a later analysis.

The TCR originated in a woman aged 18-29 years in good health and CMV-seronegative. The V call is TRBV19, the J call TRBJ1-2; the match to TRBD1 covers 8 bases. The sequenced material came from PBMCs. CDR3 residues: CATHSGTGPYGYTF. The DNA for the CDR3 is TGTGCCACCCACTCCGGGACAGGACCTTATGGCTACACCTTC.